This T cell receptor beta chain was found in a study of shared clonotypes between healthy human individuals. This CDR3 has 14 residues. Trimming shortened V by 0 bases and J by 2 bases, and 8 bases separated the two germline ends. The germline gives CDR1 MNHEY, CDR2 SMNVEV (reference sequence). DNA from unsorted PBMC was sequenced on ten immunoSEQ deep assay plates. Sequencing used immunoSEQ multiplex PCR; TCRdb keeps in-frame clones, though not all of them. The data contain around 480,000 clones, nearly 80% of them singletons. Donors had no recently reported acute infections or vaccinations and were HIV-negative.

This TCR was sampled from a woman in her thirties or forties in good health. Some clones in this sample may be carry-over from other donors' samples. Material: PBMCs. The chain is built from TRBV27 and TRBJ2-7; D not resolved. The CDR3 coding sequence is TGTGCCAGCAGTTTATCTTTTAACGCCTACGAGCAGTACTTC. Protein product: CASSLSFNAYEQYF.